This TCR beta chain was sequenced for a study of cytomegalovirus exposure and HLA in healthy donors. General study points: In the analysis, some V segments, TRBV6-2 and TRBV6-3 included, were excluded as indistinguishable.

Both 60 Vbeta primers and 13 Jbeta primers went into the PCR. Assay: immunoSEQ multiplex PCR; the TCRdb copy retains only in-frame clones and omits some. Counted here are more than 110,000 clones, about 81% occurring once; the ten biggest clones make up over 6.5%. About this clone itself: Its antigen is unknown.

V was pared by 3 bases and J by 3 bases, with 7 bases of the junction left unmatched. Germline V gene lookup returns CDR1 KGHSH and CDR2 LQKENI. CDR3 length equals 16 residues. The receptor was isolated from a young man in good health and CMV-seronegative. The sample taken for sequencing was PBMCs. The J gene is TRBJ1-1, the V gene TRBV18; TRBD1 matches at 10 bases. The CDR3 is CASSPPGTGEDTEAFF. The CDR3 coding sequence is TGTGCCAGCTCACCGCCCGGGACAGGGGAGGACACTGAAGCTTTCTTT.